The subject of this entry is one TCR beta chain. This specimen comes from a study of shared clonotypes between healthy human individuals. There were only Caucasian adults among the donors, and all lived in Nashville, Tennessee. Assay: immunoSEQ multiplex PCR; the TCRdb copy retains only in-frame clones and omits some. The data hold 2 million to 2.5 million clones, with roughly 95% observed a single time. Germline loops: CDR1 SGHRS, CDR2 YFSETQ. This CDR3 is built from 14 residues. Trimming took off 0 bases at V and 8 bases at J, with 12 bases between the two ends. The sample consisted of naive CD4+ T cells sorted from blood. As to subset: CD45RA+ positively selected. The sequence was collected from a man aged 18 to 29 in good health. The chain has TRBV5-1 and TRBJ1-5; maybe TRBD1 (6 bases). The CDR3 reads CASSLEQGAEPQHF. CDR3 nucleotide sequence: TGCGCCAGCAGCTTGGAACAGGGTGCAGAGCCCCAGCATTTT.